Listed below are T cell receptor beta chains from one sample, sequenced in a study of T cells after yellow fever vaccination. Each CDR3 protein is one row after TCRdb ran MiXCR on the 5' RACE reads. The data show 300,000 or so distinct CDR3 sequences, 3.5% to 4.5% seen once. Specimen: PBMCs, collected 5 days after the yellow fever booster vaccination. The receptors were gathered from a man aged 18 to 30 who received the YFV17D yellow fever vaccine. Each CDR3 is given with its conserved first and last residue. The order of the fields is V gene, J gene, clone size, D gene, CDR3 protein, CDR3 DNA. A D gene is named only where the DNA matches it firmly. Expanded clones are given a class, and other clones once, few, many or no size at all.

TRBV4-2,TRBJ1-1,-,TRBD1,CASSPEQGATKAFF,TGTGCCAGCAGCCCCGAACAGGGGGCTACGAAAGCTTTCTTT
TRBV20-1,TRBJ1-2,many,-,CSVGGGVIYGYTF,TGCAGTGTAGGCGGAGGGGTCATTTATGGCTACACCTTC
TRBV4-1,TRBJ2-5,-,-,CASSQGPGGLQGETQYF,TGCGCCAGCAGCCAAGGGCCCGGGGGTCTCCAAGGAGAGACCCAGTACTTC
TRBV5-6,TRBJ2-3,few,-,CASSFRRGGLSTTQYF,TGTGCCAGCAGCTTTAGGAGGGGGGGTTTGTCGACTACGCAGTATTTT
TRBV5-1,TRBJ2-1,many,TRBD2,CASSPAGTSGGITYNEQFF,TGCGCCAGCAGCCCCGCCGGGACTAGCGGGGGGATCACCTACAATGAGCAGTTCTTC
TRBV19,TRBJ1-5,-,-,CASMGKRVNNQPQHF,TGTGCCAGTATGGGGAAAAGGGTTAACAATCAGCCCCAGCATTTT
TRBV15,TRBJ1-6,few,TRBD1,CATSRGQGVSPLHF,TGTGCCACCAGCAGAGGACAGGGGGTGTCACCCCTCCACTTT
TRBV5-5,TRBJ1-2,few,TRBD1,CASSESTGGIYGYTF,TGTGCCAGCAGCGAGTCGACAGGGGGGATCTATGGCTACACCTTC
TRBV20-1,TRBJ2-7,few,TRBD1,CSAHTGTEPYEQYF,TGCAGTGCGCACACCGGGACAGAGCCTTACGAGCAGTACTTC
TRBV12-3/TRBV12-4,TRBJ1-6,-,-,CASSRAGTRTSPLHF,TGTGCCAGCAGCCGCGCCGGGACGAGAACCTCACCCCTCCACTTT
TRBV6-6,TRBJ2-7,-,-,CASSYSPARDYEQYF,TGTGCCAGCAGTTACTCCCCCGCCAGGGACTACGAGCAGTACTTC
TRBV15,TRBJ1-5,many,-,CATSTLDGINQPQHF,TGTGCCACCAGCACCTTAGATGGGATAAATCAGCCCCAGCATTTT
TRBV12-3/TRBV12-4,TRBJ2-3,-,TRBD1,CASTLRQGADTQYF,TGTGCCAGCACCCTCAGGCAGGGGGCAGATACGCAGTATTTT
TRBV7-9,TRBJ2-5,few,TRBD1,CASSPPGTGRETQYF,TGTGCCAGCAGCCCACCCGGGACAGGGAGAGAGACCCAGTACTTC